The TCR beta chain under discussion was sequenced for a study of Ad26.COV2.S vaccination and SARS-CoV-2 variants. Sample treatment: 15 to 20 received Ad26.COV2.S at low or high dose, single or two shots; 5 received placebo; per-sample allocation not given. All samples were drawn on day 63, counting from the first vaccine or placebo injection. This CDR3 has 14 amino acids. The germline V and J ends were trimmed by 0 bases and 4 bases, with 8 bases remaining between them. The germline CDR1 and CDR2 sequences are MGHRA and YSYEKL. Clones were read by immunoSEQ multiplex PCR, and TCRdb kept only the in-frame ones, dropping some. Here the sample spans a few hundred thousand clones, about 83% being singletons.

The TCR comes from a person between 18 and 60 years old who received the Ad26.COV2.S COVID-19 vaccine or a placebo. The V call is TRBV4-1, the J call TRBJ2-3, with D hard to call. This material consisted of peripheral blood, taken in a trial of Ad26.COV2.S vaccine versus placebo. This CDR3 reads CASSQDFTADTQYF. The CDR3 coding sequence is TGCGCCAGCAGCCAAGATTTTACCGCAGATACGCAGTATTTT.